This TCR beta chain is from a study of response to subunit inactivated influenza vaccine. This clonotype turned up a few times. The V gene lost 4 bases and the J gene lost 7 bases, with 14 bases spanning the gap. The CDR3 runs to 13 residues. From germline, CDR1 is LNHNV and CDR2 YYDKDF (reference sequence). A single record per CDR3 protein comes from TCRdb applying MiXCR to the RT-PCR reads. The table shows about 540,000 distinct CDR3 sequences, with approximately 24% occurring only once. The same specimen was also included in a second study, on T cells expressing NK-cell markers. In that study: Production of TCR beta cDNA relied on 5'RACE template switching with UMIs.

The rearrangement joins TRBV15 to TRBJ2-7; D might be TRBD1 or TRBD2, each matching 6 bases. The receptor was isolated from a man in his fifties who received an inactivated influenza vaccine. Sample: CD4+ T cells sorted from PBMCs, taken about 13 days after vaccination. The CDR3 loop reads CATSTGARGEQYF. The CDR3 nucleotides are TGTGCCACCAGCACGGGGGCTAGGGGAGAGCAGTACTTC.